A single sample is the source of the 19 T cell receptor beta chains below, sequenced in a study of blood T cell repertoires in COVID-19 (dated by TCRdb to 2018 to 2021). Receptor amplification or capture employed the immunoSEQ multiplex PCR assay. TCRdb took over this immuneACCESS table, retaining in-frame rearrangements with V and J assigned. Such tables are incomplete; in checked studies, under half of the missing clones stem from an unresolved V gene, and the remainder is unexplained. Counted in this sample were roughly 280,000 clones; less than 90% of them appeared once. The top ten constitute 3.5% to 5% of the sample. Sequenced material: peripheral blood. All receptors come from a man between 60 and 75 years old with acute or convalescent COVID-19.

Concerning this clone: Within the sample, other DNA sequences also encode this same CDR3. DNA for the CDR3: TGCGCCAGCAGCCAAGTTGCGGGTCAAACCTACGAGCAGTACTTC. Amino acid sequence: CASSQVAGQTYEQYF. V gene TRBV4-1 combines with J gene TRBJ2-7, with D possibly TRBD2 on 5 matching bases. V lost 1 base and J lost 2, with 12 bases in between. The CDR3 spans 15 residues. Germline loops: CDR1 MGHRA, CDR2 YSYEKL.

The chain uses TRBV4-2 and TRBJ2-2; TRBD2 matches at 14 bases. The ends lost 4 bases at V and 1 base at J; junction bases unmatched: 5. The CDR3 sequence is 18 residues long. Germline CDR1 LGHNA, CDR2 YNFKEQ. The CDR3 sequence is CASSLGTSGRRNTGELFF. The CDR3 DNA reads TGTGCCAGCAGCCTCGGGACTAGCGGGAGAAGGAACACCGGGGAGCTGTTTTTT.

The sample holds one count of this clone. The chain carries TRBV12-3 or TRBV12-4 and TRBJ2-7; 7 bases agree with TRBD1. This CDR3 has 13 residues. After removal of 5 bases from V and 4 bases from J, the junction contained 5 bases not matched to a gene. CDR3 amino acids: CASSPGQVYEQYF. The CDR3 nucleotides read TGTGCCAGCAGTCCAGGACAGGTTTACGAGCAGTACTTC.

CDR3 nucleotides: TGTGCCAGCAGTGTAGGAGGAAATCAGCCCCAGCATTTT. Residues: CASSVGGNQPQHF. This rearrangement joins TRBV2 to TRBJ1-5; D uncertain. This CDR3 region has 13 residues. Germline V gene data show CDR1 as SNHLY and CDR2 as FYNNEI. Trimming cost V 4 bases and J 4 bases, with 8 bases left between them.

The rearrangement links TRBV5-1 to TRBJ2-7; 7 bases map to TRBD1. The CDR3 is 15 residues long. J lost 5 bases, V lost 3 bases, and 11 bases had no gene match. CDR1 and CDR2 (germline): SGHRS, YFSETQ. The chain's CDR3 is CASSSTTGTVHEQYF. CDR3 DNA sequence: TGCGCCAGCAGCTCAACAACCGGGACAGTCCACGAGCAGTACTTC.

The chain has TRBV19 and TRBJ2-2, with a tentative D call TRBD1 (6 bases). V gave up 3 bases and J gave up 2 bases, with 16 bases separating them. Germline V gene sequence: CDR1 LNHDA, CDR2 SQIVND (reference sequence). This CDR3 region has 17 residues. CDR3 sequence: CASSIFSGTYNTGELFF. The DNA for the CDR3 is TGTGCCAGTAGTATTTTTTCCGGGACATACAACACCGGGGAGCTGTTTTTT.

The chain is built from TRBV6-5 and TRBJ2-3; TRBD1 is a possible D gene (5 bases). CDR3 length: 13 residues. The germline V gene encodes CDR1 MNHEY and CDR2 SVGAGI. V lost 6 bases and J lost 3, with 10 bases in between. CDR3 in amino acids: CASSRVVTDTQYF. For the CDR3, the DNA is TGTGCCAGCAGCAGGGTTGTGACAGATACGCAGTATTTT.

The J gene is TRBJ2-5, the V gene TRBV7-9, with 8 bases aligning to TRBD1. V shed 5 bases, J shed 2 bases, and the junction held 4 bases outside the gene matches. The length of the CDR3 is 14 residues. Germline CDR1 is SEHNR and CDR2 is FQNEAQ (reference sequence). CDR3 amino acids: CASSLQGAQETQYF. The CDR3 nucleotides are TGTGCCAGCAGCCTCCAGGGGGCTCAAGAGACCCAGTACTTC.

The rearrangement joins TRBV29-1 to TRBJ2-7, with 7 nucleotides matching TRBD1. The CDR3 sequence is 15 residues long. Per the germline V gene, CDR1 is SQVTM and CDR2 is ANQGSEA. Trimming removed 6 bases from V and 4 bases from J; junction bases left unmatched: 15. In nucleotides, the CDR3 is TGCAGCGTCGGACAGGCTAGGGGAAGCCTGTACGAGCAGTACTTC. Encoded protein: CSVGQARGSLYEQYF.

This chain links TRBV28 with TRBJ1-1, with 8 bases fitting TRBD1. This CDR3 is built from 13 residues. CDR1 and CDR2 (germline): MDHEN, SYDVKM. J gave up 4 bases and V 8 bases, and 6 bases lay outside the gene matches. The CDR3 spells CASLDRAATEAFF. In nucleotides, the CDR3 is TGTGCCAGCTTGGACAGGGCTGCCACTGAAGCTTTCTTT.

V is TRBV10-3 and J is TRBJ1-5, with D maybe TRBD1 (5 bases). The V gene's germline CDR1 is ENHRY and CDR2 SYGVKD. CDR3 size: 15 residues. V shed 2 bases and J shed 1 base, with 9 bases lying between them. CDR3 sequence: CAISEGGGSNQPQHF. The DNA of the CDR3 is TGTGCCATCAGTGAGGGCGGGGGAAGCAATCAGCCCCAGCATTTT.

The chain combines TRBV2 with TRBJ2-2; maybe TRBD1 (6 bases). The CDR3 is 13 residues long. The germline V gene encodes CDR1 SNHLY and CDR2 FYNNEI. The ends were cut back, 6 bases at V and 4 bases at J, with 9 bases in the middle. The CDR3 loop reads CASRIGGTGELFF. For the CDR3, the DNA is TGTGCCAGCAGAATAGGGGGCACCGGGGAGCTGTTTTTT.

The rearrangement uses TRBV11-2 and TRBJ2-5; TRBD2 aligns across 8 bases. The germline V gene has CDR1 SGHAT and CDR2 FQNNGV. The CDR3 is made up of 15 amino acids. After removal of 2 bases from V and 3 bases from J, the junction contained 5 bases not matched to a gene. The CDR3 DNA follows: TGTGCCAGCAGCTTACGGGGGGGAGGGGAAGAGACCCAGTACTTC. As protein: CASSLRGGGEETQYF.

V usage is TRBV7-8 and J usage is TRBJ2-7; 9 bases line up with TRBD1. The CDR3 length is 16 residues. The germline CDR1 and CDR2 sequences are SGHVS and FQNEAQ. The V gene end was trimmed by 5 bases and the J gene end by 7 bases; junction bases not matched to a gene: 15. In DNA, the CDR3 is TGTGCCAGCAGCCTCCCAACGGGACAGGGTTCTACGGAGCAGTACTTC. Translated: CASSLPTGQGSTEQYF. Supplemented by reference TRBV7-8 and TRBJ2-7, the full variable domain reads GAGVSQSPRYKVAKRGQDVALRCDPISGHVSLFWYQQALGQGPEFLTYFQNEAQLDKSGLPSDRFFAERPEGSVSTLKIQRTQQEDSAVYLCASSLPTGQGSTEQYFGPGTRLTVT.

This clone was seen a single time. The chain has TRBV5-1 and TRBJ2-3; 7 bases map to TRBD1. CDR1 SGHRS and CDR2 YFSETQ come from the germline V gene. This CDR3 comprises 15 residues. Trimming removed 4 bases from V and 3 bases from J; junction bases left unmatched: 8. The CDR3 is CASSIKGRGTDTQYF. In DNA form, the CDR3 reads TGCGCCAGCAGCATAAAGGGCAGGGGGACAGATACGCAGTATTTT.

This clone appeared a single time. The gene calls are TRBV10-3 and TRBJ2-5, with TRBD1 matching over 8 bases. The trim removed 3 bases at V and 4 bases at J, leaving 7 bases unmatched. Germline-derived CDR1 and CDR2 are ENHRY and SYGVKD. This CDR3 spans 15 amino acids. The CDR3 reads CAISESRQGRETQYF. CDR3 bases: TGTGCCATCAGTGAATCTCGACAGGGGAGAGAGACCCAGTACTTC.

The chain recombines TRBV5-1 with TRBJ1-2, with D unclear. Trimming left V 3 bases short and J 8 bases short, with 14 bases between. The CDR3 has 13 residues. Germline loops: CDR1 SGHRS, CDR2 YFSETQ. DNA for the CDR3: TGCGCCAGCAGCTCCGACGTCTCGGGGGGCTACACCTTC. It codes for CASSSDVSGGYTF.

The chain carries TRBV7-8 and TRBJ2-1; tentative D call: TRBD2 (5 bases). The CDR3 consists of 16 residues. In germline, CDR1 is SGHVS, CDR2 FQNEAQ. V dropped 1 base and J dropped 6 bases, with 16 bases sitting between them. CDR3 in DNA: TGTGCCAGCAGCTTAGTCGCGGGTGGGCTTGGCAATGAGCAGTTCTTC. It yields the protein CASSLVAGGLGNEQFF.

The chain is built from TRBV5-4 and TRBJ2-7; the match to TRBD1 covers 7 bases. The CDR3 sequence is 12 residues long. J lost 9 bases, V lost 4 bases, and 7 bases had no gene match. In germline, CDR1 is SGHNT, CDR2 YYREEE (reference sequence). CDR3 bases: TGTGCCAGCAGCCCAACAGGGGACGGGCAGTACTTC. This sequence encodes CASSPTGDGQYF.